Below, 2 T cell receptor beta chains from the same sample are listed, as sequenced in a study of T cell responses to AZD1222 COVID-19 vaccine. Clones were sequenced by immunoSEQ multiplex PCR, and TCRdb holds only the in-frame ones, with some missing. The data show over 130,000 clones, with around 90% seen just once and about 3.3% held by the top ten. Sequences were derived from peripheral blood, sampled 28 days after the second AZD1222 dose. The receptors were sampled from an adult who received the AZD1222 COVID-19 vaccine.

CDR3 protein: CASSVDPSGLLRETQYF. In DNA form, the CDR3 reads TGTGCCAGCAGCGTAGATCCTAGCGGCTTACTGAGGGAGACCCAGTACTTC. V is TRBV9 and J is TRBJ2-5; TRBD2 agrees at 7 bases. The V gene end was trimmed by 0 bases and the J gene end by 5 bases; junction bases not matched to a gene: 13. CDR1 is SGDLS, CDR2 YYNGEE, per germline. The CDR3 length is 17 residues.

The V gene is TRBV5-8, the J gene TRBJ2-1; D gene uncertain. Trimming stripped 0 bases from V and 5 bases from J, with 12 bases between. The germline V gene has CDR1 SGHTS and CDR2 YDEGEE. CDR3 size: 15 residues. CDR3 sequence: CASSLGQALDNEQFF. CDR3 DNA: TGTGCCAGCAGCTTGGGGCAGGCTTTGGACAATGAGCAGTTCTTC.